This TCR beta chain comes out of a study of chemoradiotherapy in HPV16-positive cancers. Study conclusions and caveats: Only a couple of HPV16-positive patients supplied the functional HPV-specificity definition.

Only in-frame clones appear in the TCRdb table, and some are missing; sequencing was by immunoSEQ multiplex PCR. This sample yields 5,000 or so clones, of which roughly 77% are seen a single time; more than 6% belongs to the top ten. Concerning this clone itself: The antigen remains unidentified.

Germline V lookup: CDR1 ENHRY, CDR2 SYGVKD. The CDR3 has 14 residues. The germline V and J ends were trimmed by 7 bases and 2 bases, with 15 bases remaining between them. The V and J genes are TRBV10-3 and TRBJ2-7; tentatively, D is TRBD2 (6 bases). This TCR was recovered from a human donor with HPV-associated anogenital cancer. The sequenced sample was tumor tissue, obtained from a patient who underwent chemoradiotherapy. The CDR3 DNA is TGTGCCATCACTGATGGGACTGGAGCCTACGAGCAGTACTTC. It codes for CAITDGTGAYEQYF.